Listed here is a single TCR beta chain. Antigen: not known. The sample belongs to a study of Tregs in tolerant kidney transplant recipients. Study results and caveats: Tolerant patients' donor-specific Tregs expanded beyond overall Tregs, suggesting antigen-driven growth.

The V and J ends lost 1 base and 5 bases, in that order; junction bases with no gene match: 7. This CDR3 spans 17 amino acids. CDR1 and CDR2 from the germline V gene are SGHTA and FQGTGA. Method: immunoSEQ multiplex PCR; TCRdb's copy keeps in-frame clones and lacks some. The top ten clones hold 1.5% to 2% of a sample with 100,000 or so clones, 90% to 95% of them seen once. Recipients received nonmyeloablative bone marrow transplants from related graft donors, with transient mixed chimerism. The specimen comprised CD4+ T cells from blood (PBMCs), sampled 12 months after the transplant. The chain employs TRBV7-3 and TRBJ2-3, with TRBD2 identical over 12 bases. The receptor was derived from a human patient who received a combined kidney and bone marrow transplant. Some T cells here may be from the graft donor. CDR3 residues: CASSLRASGGAIDTQYF. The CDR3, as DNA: TGTGCCAGCAGCTTAAGGGCTAGCGGGGGGGCCATAGATACGCAGTATTTT.